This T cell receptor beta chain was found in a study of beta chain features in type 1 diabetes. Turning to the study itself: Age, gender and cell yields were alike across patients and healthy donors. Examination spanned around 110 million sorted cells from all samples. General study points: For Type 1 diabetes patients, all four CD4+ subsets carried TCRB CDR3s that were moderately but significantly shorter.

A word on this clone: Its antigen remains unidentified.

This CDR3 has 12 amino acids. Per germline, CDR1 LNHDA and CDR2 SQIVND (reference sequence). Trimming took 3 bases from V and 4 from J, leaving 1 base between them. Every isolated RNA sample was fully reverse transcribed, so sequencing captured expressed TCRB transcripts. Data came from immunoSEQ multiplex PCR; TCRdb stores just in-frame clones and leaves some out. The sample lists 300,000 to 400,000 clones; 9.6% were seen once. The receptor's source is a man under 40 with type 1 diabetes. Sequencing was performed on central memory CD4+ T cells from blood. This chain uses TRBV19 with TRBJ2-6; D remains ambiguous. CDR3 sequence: CASSIGANVLTF. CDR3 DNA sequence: TGTGCCAGTAGTATCGGGGCCAACGTCCTGACTTTC. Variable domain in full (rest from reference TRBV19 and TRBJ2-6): DGGITQSPKYLFRKEGQNVTLSCEQNLNHDAMYWYRQDPGQGLRLIYYSQIVNDFQKGDIAEGYSVSREKKESFPLTVTSAQKNPTAFYLCASSIGANVLTFGAGSRLTVL.